Listed here are 8 T cell receptor beta chains from one sample, sequenced in a study of PD-L1 blockade in urothelial cancer. Sequencing was performed with immunoSEQ multiplex PCR; in TCRdb, only in-frame clones are kept and a portion is missing. The top ten hold roughly 1.9% of the sample, which has 45,000 or so clones, around 83% seen once. Indicated time point: pretreatment peripheral blood. The source material was PBMCs, sampled around atezolizumab (anti-PD-L1) treatment. The receptors come from a man in his fifties with urothelial cancer.

This clone has more than one count but fewer than ten. The chain recombines TRBV5-4 with TRBJ2-7; TRBD2 is a possible D gene (5 bases). Germline lookup yields CDR1 SGHNT and CDR2 YYREEE (reference sequence). The V end was cut by 4 bases, the J end by 7 bases, with 12 bases between. There are 12 residues in the CDR3. The CDR3 nucleotides read TGTGCCAGCAGCCTCCCGGAGCGGGAGCAGTACTTC. It specifies CASSLPEREQYF.

This clone is a singleton in its sample. The J gene is TRBJ2-5, the V gene TRBV30; D possibly corresponds to TRBD2 (6 bases). The CDR3 contains 14 residues. The V end was cut by 4 bases, the J end by 0 bases, with 12 bases between. Germline V gives CDR1 GTSNPN, CDR2 SVGIG (reference sequence). The CDR3 region has the DNA TGTGCCTGGACCCCGGGACTTCACCAAGAGACCCAGTACTTC. It codes for CAWTPGLHQETQYF. Full variable domain (missing parts from reference TRBV30 and TRBJ2-5): SQTIHQWPATLVQPVGSPLSLECTVEGTSNPNLYWYRQAAGRGLQLLFYSVGIGQISSEVPQNLSASRPQDRQFILSSKKLLLSDSGFYLCAWTPGLHQETQYFGPGTRLLVL.

This clone was found once. The chain couples TRBV7-6 to TRBJ1-1; 7 bases are shared with TRBD1. This CDR3 comprises 14 residues. The V and J ends lost 5 bases and 0 bases, in that order; junction bases with no gene match: 3. Germline V CDR1 and CDR2: SGHVS, FNYEAQ. The chain's CDR3 is CASSRDSLNTEAFF. The CDR3, as DNA: TGTGCCAGCAGCCGGGACAGCCTGAACACTGAAGCTTTCTTT.

This clone was recorded once. This rearrangement joins TRBV19 to TRBJ1-1; D gene ambiguous. Between the trimmed V and J ends, which lost 7 bases and 4 bases, there was a span of 10 bases. From germline, CDR1 is LNHDA and CDR2 SQIVND (reference sequence). This CDR3 contains 12 residues. The DNA for the CDR3 is TGTGCCAGTATGCGCCGGGTCACTGAAGCTTTCTTT. Protein: CASMRRVTEAFF.

The chain carries TRBV4-1 and TRBJ1-4; D may be TRBD1 (5 bases). This CDR3 has 18 amino acids. Trimming shortened V by 0 bases and J by 6 bases, and 20 bases separated the two germline ends. Germline loops: CDR1 MGHRA, CDR2 YSYEKL. The CDR3 nucleotides are TGCGCCAGCAGCCAAGAAGGGACGGGAGGGCCGATGGATGAAAAACTGTTTTTT. This encodes CASSQEGTGGPMDEKLFF.

The CDR3 DNA reads as TGCGCCAGCAGCTCACAGGCTAGCTCTGGAAACACCATATATTTT. This sequence encodes CASSSQASSGNTIYF. V and J are TRBV5-1 and TRBJ1-3; D might be TRBD1 (5 bases). The germline gives CDR1 SGHRS, CDR2 YFSETQ. The CDR3 runs to 15 residues. Trimming stripped 3 bases from V and 0 bases from J, with 10 bases between.

This sequence joins TRBV2 and TRBJ2-5, with 8 positions matching TRBD1. CDR3 size: 15 residues. The junction had 8 bases not matched to a gene; V was cut back by 1 base and J by 7 bases. Germline V gene data show CDR1 as SNHLY and CDR2 as FYNNEI. CDR3 sequence: CASSEGTGPLGTQYF. The CDR3 nucleotides read TGTGCCAGCAGTGAAGGGACAGGGCCCCTAGGGACCCAGTACTTC.

The rearrangement uses TRBV7-6 and TRBJ2-1; 7 bases are a match to TRBD2. The germline CDR1 and CDR2 sequences are SGHVS and FNYEAQ. The CDR3 runs 14 residues. V dropped 0 bases and J dropped 9; count of bases not matched to a gene: 5. CDR3 protein: CASSLALLAIEQFF. The DNA for the CDR3 is TGTGCCAGCAGCTTAGCCCTACTAGCGATTGAGCAGTTCTTC.